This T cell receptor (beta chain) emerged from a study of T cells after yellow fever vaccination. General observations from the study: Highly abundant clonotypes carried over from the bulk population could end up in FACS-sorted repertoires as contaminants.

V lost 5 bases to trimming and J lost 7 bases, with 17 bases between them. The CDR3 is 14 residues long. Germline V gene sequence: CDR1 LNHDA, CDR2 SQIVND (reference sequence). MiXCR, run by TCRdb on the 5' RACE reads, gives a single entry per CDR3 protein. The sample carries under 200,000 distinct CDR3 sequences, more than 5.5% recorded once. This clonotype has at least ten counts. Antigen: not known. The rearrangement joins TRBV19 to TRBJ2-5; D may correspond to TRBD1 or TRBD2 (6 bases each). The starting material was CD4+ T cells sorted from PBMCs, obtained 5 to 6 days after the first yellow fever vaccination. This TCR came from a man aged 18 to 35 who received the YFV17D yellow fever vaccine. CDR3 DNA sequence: TGTGCCAGTAGTGGAGAACGGGGGCGGGGGACCCAGTACTTC. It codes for CASSGERGRGTQYF.